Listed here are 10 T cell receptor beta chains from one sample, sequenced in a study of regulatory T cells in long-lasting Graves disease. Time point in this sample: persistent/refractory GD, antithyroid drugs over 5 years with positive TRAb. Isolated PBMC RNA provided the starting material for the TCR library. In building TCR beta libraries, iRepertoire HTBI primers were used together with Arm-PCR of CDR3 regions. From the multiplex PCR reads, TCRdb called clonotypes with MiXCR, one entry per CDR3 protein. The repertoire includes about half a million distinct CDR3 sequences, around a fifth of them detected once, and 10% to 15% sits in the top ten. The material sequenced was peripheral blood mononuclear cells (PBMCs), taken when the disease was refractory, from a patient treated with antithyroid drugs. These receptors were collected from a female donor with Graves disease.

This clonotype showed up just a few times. This CDR3 reads CASSSRGTAYEQYF. The CDR3 nucleotides read TGCGCCAGCAGCTCCCGAGGGACAGCCTACGAGCAGTACTTC. The chain links TRBV5-1 to TRBJ2-7, with 7 nucleotides matching TRBD1. The CDR3 covers 14 residues. Germline V CDR1 and CDR2: SGHRS, YFSETQ. With V trimmed by 3 bases and J by 2 bases, 5 bases remained unmatched.

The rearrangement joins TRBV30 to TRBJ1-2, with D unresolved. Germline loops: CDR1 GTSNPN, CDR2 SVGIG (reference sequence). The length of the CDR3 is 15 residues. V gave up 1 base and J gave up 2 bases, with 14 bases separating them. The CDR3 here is CAWSETHGINYGYTF. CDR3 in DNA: TGTGCCTGGAGTGAAACACACGGGATAAACTATGGCTACACCTTC.

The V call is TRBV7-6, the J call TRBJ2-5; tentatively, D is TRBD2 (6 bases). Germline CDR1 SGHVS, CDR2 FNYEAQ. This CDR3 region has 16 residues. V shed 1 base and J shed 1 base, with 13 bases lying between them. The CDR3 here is CASSLGEGLAQETQYF. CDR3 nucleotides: TGTGCCAGCAGCTTAGGCGAGGGACTTGCCCAAGAGACCCAGTACTTC. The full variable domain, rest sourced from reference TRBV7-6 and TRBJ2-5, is GAGVSQSPRYKVTKRGQDVALRCDPISGHVSLYWYRQALGQGPEFLTYFNYEAQQDKSGLPNDRFSAERPEGSISTLTIQRTEQRDSAMYRCASSLGEGLAQETQYFGPGTRLLVL.

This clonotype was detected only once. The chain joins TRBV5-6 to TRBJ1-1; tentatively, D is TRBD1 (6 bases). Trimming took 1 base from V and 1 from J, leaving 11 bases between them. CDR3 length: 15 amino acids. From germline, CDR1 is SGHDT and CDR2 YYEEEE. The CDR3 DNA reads TGTGCCAGCAGCTTGATTCTGACAGGGAACACTGAAGCTTTCTTT. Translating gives CASSLILTGNTEAFF. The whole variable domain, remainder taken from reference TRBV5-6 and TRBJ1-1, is DAGVTQSPTHLIKTRGQQVTLRCSPKSGHDTVSWYQQALGQGPQFIFQYYEEEERQRGNFPDRFSGHQFPNYSSELNVNALLLGDSALYLCASSLILTGNTEAFFGQGTRLTVV.

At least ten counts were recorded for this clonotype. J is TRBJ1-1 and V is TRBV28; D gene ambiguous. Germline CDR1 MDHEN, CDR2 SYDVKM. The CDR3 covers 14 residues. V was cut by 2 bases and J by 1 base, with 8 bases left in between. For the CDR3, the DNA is TGTGCCAGCAGTTTAAATGGACCGAACACTGAAGCTTTCTTT. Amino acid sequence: CASSLNGPNTEAFF.

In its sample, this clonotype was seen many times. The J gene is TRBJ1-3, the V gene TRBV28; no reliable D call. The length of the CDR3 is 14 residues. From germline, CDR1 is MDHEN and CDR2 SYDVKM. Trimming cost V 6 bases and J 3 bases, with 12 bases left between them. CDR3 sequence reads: CASSPWGGGNTIYF. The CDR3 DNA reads TGTGCCAGCAGCCCTTGGGGAGGTGGAAACACCATATATTTT.

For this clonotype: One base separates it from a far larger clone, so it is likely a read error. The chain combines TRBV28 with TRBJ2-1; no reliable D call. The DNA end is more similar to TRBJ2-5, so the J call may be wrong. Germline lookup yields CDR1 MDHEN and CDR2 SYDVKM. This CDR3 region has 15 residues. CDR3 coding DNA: TGTGCCAGCAGTCCCCTTTGGAGCATCCAAGAGACCCAGTACTTC. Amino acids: CASSPLWSIQETQYF.

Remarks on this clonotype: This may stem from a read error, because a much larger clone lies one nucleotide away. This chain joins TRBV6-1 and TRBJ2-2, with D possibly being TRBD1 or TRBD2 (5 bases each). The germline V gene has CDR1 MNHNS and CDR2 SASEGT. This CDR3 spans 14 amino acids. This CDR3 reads CASSREFGTGEPFF. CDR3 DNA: TGTGCCAGCAGCAGGGAATTTGGCACCGGGGAGCCGTTTTTT.

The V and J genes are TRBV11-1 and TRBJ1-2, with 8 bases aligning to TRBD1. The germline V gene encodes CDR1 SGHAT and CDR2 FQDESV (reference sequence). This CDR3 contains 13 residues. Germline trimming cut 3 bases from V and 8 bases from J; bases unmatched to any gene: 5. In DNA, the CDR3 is TGTGCCAGCAGCTTGACGGGGACAGGAGGCTACACCTTC. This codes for CASSLTGTGGYTF.

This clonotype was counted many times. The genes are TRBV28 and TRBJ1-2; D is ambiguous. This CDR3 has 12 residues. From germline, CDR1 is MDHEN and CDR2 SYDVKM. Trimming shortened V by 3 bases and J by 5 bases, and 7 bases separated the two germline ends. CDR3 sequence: CASSFDRYGYTF. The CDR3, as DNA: TGTGCCAGCAGTTTTGACCGATATGGCTACACCTTC.